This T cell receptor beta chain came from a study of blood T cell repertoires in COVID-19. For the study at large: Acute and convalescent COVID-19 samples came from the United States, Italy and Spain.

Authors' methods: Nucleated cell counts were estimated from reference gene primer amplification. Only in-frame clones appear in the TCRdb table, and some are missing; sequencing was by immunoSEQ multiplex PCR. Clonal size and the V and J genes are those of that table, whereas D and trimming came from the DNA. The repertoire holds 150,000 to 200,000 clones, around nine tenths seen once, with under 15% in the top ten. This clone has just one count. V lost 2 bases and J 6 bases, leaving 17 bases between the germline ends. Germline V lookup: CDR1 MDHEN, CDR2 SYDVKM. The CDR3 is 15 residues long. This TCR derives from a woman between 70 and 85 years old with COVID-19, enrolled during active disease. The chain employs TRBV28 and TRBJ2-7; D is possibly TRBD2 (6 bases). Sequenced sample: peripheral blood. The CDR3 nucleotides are TGTGCCAGCAGTTTAGTGGGCCCGGAGGGGCCCGAGCAGTACTTC. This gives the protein CASSLVGPEGPEQYF.